This TCR beta chain was retrieved from a study of T cells expressing NK-cell markers. The overall study: Repertoire data for TCR beta were derived from sorted T cells (CD3+CD56+NKG2C+, CD3+CD56+NKG2C- and CD3+CD56-NKG2C+). Of eight sequenced donors, seven were HCMV-seropositive and one HCMV-seronegative. The study's findings and limits: For a handful of donors, the dominant NKG2C+ clonotypes made up roughly 1.0-7.0% of their CD8+ T cells. Researchers report these clonotypes also headed the CD3+CD56-NKG2C+ fraction in several donors.

The CDR3 runs 12 residues. Germline CDR1 and CDR2: SNHLY and FYNNEI. Concerning this clonotype: Its antigen remains unknown.

TCRdb re-called the 5' RACE reads; one entry per CDR3 protein, DNA not given. With approximately 380,000 distinct CDR3 sequences in the sample, the ten largest clones hold roughly 5.5%. The clonotype comes from a man between 18 and 69 years old in good health. V gene TRBV2 combines with J gene TRBJ2-7. The source material was blood T cells: a sorted CD56 or NKG2C T cell subset, CD4+ or CD8+ T cells, or bulk PBMC T cells (not recorded which). This CDR3 reads CASIANYYEQYF.